The 7 T cell receptor beta chains reported below all come from one sample, sequenced in a study of PD-L1 blockade in urothelial cancer (dated by TCRdb to about 2017). This specimen's time point label, per the study, means: pretreatment tumor sample. Libraries were built with the immunoSEQ multiplex PCR assay. The immuneACCESS repertoire file appears here via TCRdb, limited to in-frame rearrangements. These files lack a portion of the clones; in checked studies, under half of the deficit traces to unresolved V genes, and the cause of the others is not known. The sample has 2,000 or so clones on record, around 37% of them singletons. Of the sample, 11% falls within the top ten clones. The sequencing here drew on tumor tissue, taken before atezolizumab (anti-PD-L1) treatment. These receptor sequences come from a man aged 50 to 59 with urothelial cancer.

Sample share makes this clone medium-sized. The chain is built from TRBV6-8 and TRBJ1-1; maybe TRBD1 (5 bases). Trimming took 5 bases from V and 5 from J, leaving 15 bases between them. CDR1 and CDR2 from the germline V gene are MNHGY and SAAAGT. There are 14 residues in the CDR3. CDR3 sequence: CASSVYQGSTEAFF. The CDR3 DNA reads TGTGCCAGCAGTGTTTATCAGGGAAGTACTGAAGCTTTCTTT.

The chain employs TRBV30 and TRBJ1-3; 12 bases match TRBD1. This CDR3 region has 13 residues. The V gene end was trimmed by 7 bases and the J gene end by 7 bases; junction bases not matched to a gene: 5. CDR1 and CDR2 (germline): GTSNPN, SVGIG (reference sequence). The CDR3 nucleotides read TGTGCCTCAGGGACAGGGGGCGGGAACACCATATATTTT. Its protein product is CASGTGGGNTIYF.

V gene TRBV15 combines with J gene TRBJ1-6; perhaps TRBD1 as D (5 bases). This CDR3 has 16 residues. The germline CDR1 and CDR2 sequences are LNHNV and YYDKDF (reference sequence). V lost 5 bases to trimming and J lost 5 bases, with 16 bases between them. CDR3 in DNA: TGTGCCACCAGCGGAGTACTGGGACGGGATAATTCACCCCTCCACTTT. Its translation is CATSGVLGRDNSPLHF.

The chain joins TRBV6-8 to TRBJ2-2; TRBD2 agrees at 11 bases. The CDR3 covers 17 residues. J was trimmed by 7 bases and V by 5 bases; bases with no gene match: 12. CDR1 and CDR2 from the germline V gene are MNHGY and SAAAGT. The CDR3 bases are TGTGCCAGCAGTACCTCACTAGCGGGAGAGGTCAGCGGGGAGCTGTTTTTT. This encodes CASSTSLAGEVSGELFF.

The J gene is TRBJ1-1, the V gene TRBV30; 9 bases map to TRBD1. V lost 6 bases to trimming and J lost 6 bases; unmatched junction nucleotides: 11. The CDR3 runs to 14 residues. The germline V gene has CDR1 GTSNPN and CDR2 SVGIG (reference sequence). The CDR3 here is CACRLTGGFSEAFF. The CDR3 DNA sequence: TGTGCCTGCAGGTTGACAGGGGGATTTTCTGAAGCTTTCTTT.

This clone came up once. The chain has TRBV14 and TRBJ1-4; D gene ambiguous. Germline V CDR1 and CDR2: SGHDN, FVKESK. The CDR3 has 11 residues. V lost 2 bases, J lost 14 bases, and 9 bases lay in between. CDR3 coding DNA: TGTGCCAGCAGCCAAAGAGGGAAGCTGTTTTTT. Amino acid sequence: CASSQRGKLFF.

The genes are TRBV14 and TRBJ2-3; D is undetermined. Germline lookup yields CDR1 SGHDN and CDR2 FVKESK. The CDR3 totals 14 residues. Trimming pared 0 bases from V and 0 bases from J, leaving 4 bases between. CDR3 nucleotide sequence: TGTGCCAGCAGCCAAGAGGGGAGCACAGATACGCAGTATTTT. Its protein product is CASSQEGSTDTQYF.